These T cell receptor beta chains were read from a single sample in a study of shared T cell receptors in the human thymus. Profiled with immunoSEQ multiplex PCR; TCRdb holds only in-frame clones, not every one. The sample holds about 380,000 clones; around 95% are singletons and the top ten take 0.015% to 0.025%. The sample was thymocytes. These receptors were taken from a human donor. The CDR3 runs from the conserved cysteine through the conserved F or W. A D gene is named only where the DNA matches it firmly. Clone sizes are given selectively: once, few, many, or a class where the clone is expanded.

D	size	V	J	DNA	CDR3
TRBD1	-	TRBV19	TRBJ2-1	TGTGCCAGTAGTAGGCCGACAGGGGACTCCTACAATGAGCAGTTCTTC	CASSRPTGDSYNEQFF
-	-	TRBV28	TRBJ1-1	TGTGCCAGCAGTTTGCCCCCTGAGGTTGACTACACTGAAGCTTTCTTT	CASSLPPEVDYTEAFF
-	-	TRBV5-1	TRBJ2-1	TGCGCCAGCAGCTTGCGGTCTGGTTGGACGGATGAGCAGTTCTTC	CASSLRSGWTDEQFF
-	-	TRBV28	TRBJ2-1	TGTGCCAGCGGACCTCACGAGGATGAGCAGTTCTTC	CASGPHEDEQFF
TRBD2	-	TRBV28	TRBJ2-5	TGTGCCAGCAGTCCCGGGACTAGCGGGAGGCTCCAAGAGACCCAGTACTTC	CASSPGTSGRLQETQYF
-	-	TRBV4-1	TRBJ2-5	TGCGCCAGCAGCCAAGGGGGCGGGATTCCCCCTCAAGAGACCCAGTACTTC	CASSQGGGIPPQETQYF
-	-	TRBV15	TRBJ2-7	TGTGCCACCAGCAGTTCCAGCGGAGGTTACGAGCAGTACTTC	CATSSSSGGYEQYF
-	few	TRBV5-5	TRBJ1-1	TGTGCCAGCAGCGTGAGGGATGGGACTGAAGCTTTCTTT	CASSVRDGTEAFF
-	-	TRBV5-5	TRBJ2-7	TGTGCCAGCAGCTTGGCTACAGGGTCATCCTACGAGCAGTACTTC	CASSLATGSSYEQYF
TRBD1	once	TRBV6-1	TRBJ2-7	TGTGCCAGCAGTGATCCCCGACAGGGGACCTACGAGCAGTACTTC	CASSDPRQGTYEQYF
TRBD2	-	TRBV7-9	TRBJ2-2	TGTGCCAGCAGCTCCTGGACTAGCCCCGCCGGGGAGCTGTTTTTT	CASSSWTSPAGELFF
-	-	TRBV10-3	TRBJ1-3	TGTGCCATCAGTGGTCATAACGGGCGCTCTGGAAACACCATATATTTT	CAISGHNGRSGNTIYF
-	-	TRBV5-6	TRBJ1-1	TGTGCCAGCAGCCACGACGAACGGGAAGCTTTCTTT	CASSHDEREAFF
-	-	TRBV30	TRBJ1-5	TGTGCCTGGAGTGGGGCAGGTTATAGCAATCAGCCCCAGCATTTT	CAWSGAGYSNQPQHF
-	-	TRBV27	TRBJ2-5	TGTGCCAGCAGTTTTGGGGCGGATCACCAAGAGACCCAGTACTTC	CASSFGADHQETQYF
-	-	TRBV28	TRBJ2-5	TGTGCCAGCAGTTCCACAGGGCCCGGGAAGACCCAGTACTTC	CASSSTGPGKTQYF
-	-	TRBV10-3	TRBJ1-2	TGTGCCACCGAGGGACACAACTATGGCTACACCTTC	CATEGHNYGYTF
TRBD1	-	TRBV19	TRBJ2-1	TGTGCCAGCAACCCTCGACAGGGAAATGAGCAGTTCTTC	CASNPRQGNEQFF
-	-	TRBV4-1	TRBJ2-7	TGCGCCAGCAGCCAAGAAGGCCTTGGGGCGGCTCATCCTTACGAGCAGTACTTC	CASSQEGLGAAHPYEQYF
-	-	TRBV20-1	TRBJ2-3	TGCAGTTACACCGGGAATACGCAGTATTTT	CSYTGNTQYF
TRBD2	-	TRBV6-6	TRBJ2-7	TGTGCCAGCAGCACAGCGGGAGGGACTTCCTACGAGCAGTACTTC	CASSTAGGTSYEQYF
-	-	TRBV7-2	TRBJ2-5	TGTGCCAGCAGCTCACCGTCGGAGACCCAGTACTTC	CASSSPSETQYF
-	-	TRBV28	TRBJ1-2	TGTGCCAGCAGTGCCCGTCCCACGCCCGACTATGGCTACACCTTC	CASSARPTPDYGYTF
TRBD1	-	TRBV29-1	TRBJ1-2	TGCAGCGTTGACTGGGACAGGGACTGGGGTGGCTACACCTTC	CSVDWDRDWGGYTF
-	-	TRBV6-5	TRBJ1-3	TGTGCCAGCAGTTCGCAATTCCTCTCTGGAAACACCATATATTTT	CASSSQFLSGNTIYF
-	-	TRBV28	TRBJ2-7	TGTGCCAGCAGTTTTCAAACGTCCTACGAGCAGTACTTC	CASSFQTSYEQYF
-	-	TRBV15	TRBJ2-2	TGTGCCACCAGCAGAGAACCGACATTTCTGAACACCGGGGAGCTGTTTTTT	CATSREPTFLNTGELFF